This T cell receptor beta chain was sequenced in a study of T cell responses to AZD1222 COVID-19 vaccine. To note about this clone: Its specificity is not known.

Libraries were prepared by immunoSEQ multiplex PCR; TCRdb keeps only in-frame clonotypes and omits some of them. Of around 150,000 clones in the sample, about nine tenths were seen once. Study outcomes and limitations: Donor demographics were predominantly white British with a female majority; clonal diversity may be underestimated. Without day 14 samples, only post-peak T cell repertoires were studied. Two AZD1222 administrations were followed by greater Spike-specific TCR breadth and depth.

The starting material was peripheral blood, obtained 28 days after the second AZD1222 dose. The sequence derives from an adult who received the AZD1222 COVID-19 vaccine.

The CDR3 region has the DNA TGTGCCAGCAGCATACCCGGGCCCGGATTTGGGCAGTTCTTC. This codes for CASSIPGPGFGQFF. This chain uses TRBV5-6 with TRBJ2-1, with D hard to call. Germline CDR1 reads SGHDT; CDR2 reads YYEEEE. The V gene lost 4 bases and the J gene lost 12 bases, with 20 bases spanning the gap. The CDR3 covers 14 residues.